This T cell receptor (beta chain) was found in a study of blood T cell repertoires in COVID-19. Data came from immunoSEQ multiplex PCR; TCRdb stores just in-frame clones and leaves some out. Among some 240,000 clones, 80% to 90% were seen once, and the ten largest hold more than 9%. Trimming at V came to 5 bases and at J to 6 bases, leaving 5 bases not matched to a gene. This CDR3 contains 15 residues. Germline V gene data show CDR1 as SGHAT and CDR2 as FQNNGV. V usage is TRBV11-2 and J usage is TRBJ2-7; 15 nucleotides line up with TRBD2. The TCR originated in a man between 45 and 60 years old with active or convalescent COVID-19. What was sequenced was peripheral blood. Here the CDR3 reads CASSAPGLAGGEQYF. The CDR3 bases are TGTGCCAGCAGCGCTCCGGGACTAGCGGGAGGCGAGCAGTACTTC. Based on the CDR3 plus reference TRBV11-2 and TRBJ2-7, the full variable domain is EAGVAQSPRYKIIEKRQSVAFWCNPISGHATLYWYQQILGQGPKLLIQFQNNGVVDDSQLPKDRFSAERLKGVDSTLKIQPAKLEDSAVYLCASSAPGLAGGEQYFGPGTRLTVT.